Listed here are 14 T cell receptor beta chains from one sample, sequenced in a study of T cell clonality in common variable immunodeficiency. The protocol was immunoSEQ multiplex PCR, while the TCRdb copy is restricted to in-frame clones and leaves out a portion. The record shows approximately 81,000 clones for this sample, with no singletons present. Sequencing input: peripheral blood mononuclear cells. Receptors originate from a person between 18 and 75 years old in good health.

The table lists this clone with many counts. The read halts 3 residues ahead of the CDR3 end, with the missing end drawn from the germline J gene. The chain has TRBV5-3 and TRBJ2-2; no clear D. TRBV5-3 is an ORF for which the function is uncertain. Trimming removed 0 bases at V and 5 bases at J, with 8 bases between. This CDR3 region has 14 residues. The CDR3 DNA, read in part, is TGTGCCAGAAGCTTGGGTCCGTTGACCGGGGAG. This translates into CARSLGPLTGE. Given in full, the CDR3 is CARSLGPLTGELFF.

This clone was counted many times. The CDR3 end is not reached by the read, which stops 3 residues before it; the germline J gene fills it in. V usage is TRBV29-1 and J usage is TRBJ1-1; TRBD1 agrees at 7 bases. The V gene end was trimmed by 7 bases and the J gene end by 0 bases; junction bases not matched to a gene: 11. Germline loops: CDR1 SQVTM, CDR2 ANQGSEA. The CDR3 contains 15 residues. The covered CDR3 bases are TGCAGCGGGATAGGACAGGATGGGATGAACACTGAA. The encoded protein is CSGIGQDGMNTE. The complete CDR3 sequence is CSGIGQDGMNTEAFF.

This clone was picked up a small number of times. The read terminates 3 residues ahead of where the CDR3 ends, so the germline J gene completes it. The rearrangement uses TRBV19 and TRBJ1-2, with 8 bases identical to TRBD1. The CDR3 runs 17 residues. Germline values: CDR1 LNHDA, CDR2 SQIVND (reference sequence). CDR3 residues: CASGTGGTSGIHNDYTF. The CDR3 DNA, read in part, is TGTGCCAGTGGGACAGGCGGGACTAGCGGGATACACAATGAC.

This clone was counted at least ten times. Coverage ceases 3 residues before the CDR3 finishes, and the germline J gene fills in the end. V gene TRBV20-1 combines with J gene TRBJ2-3; possible D gene TRBD2, 5 bases. The CDR3 spans 16 residues. Germline V gene lookup returns CDR1 DFQATT and CDR2 SNEGSKA (reference sequence). The V gene lost 4 bases and the J gene lost 5 bases, with 22 bases spanning the gap. The DNA read from the CDR3 is TGCAGTGCTATCTCTAGGGAGCGGTCATGGGTAGATACG. Amino acids: CSAISRERSWVDT. The CDR3 reads in full as CSAISRERSWVDTQYF.

In its sample, this clone was seen many times. The read ends 3 residues before the CDR3 terminus; that terminus is restored from the germline J gene. The rearrangement links TRBV18 to TRBJ1-5; 8 bases match TRBD1. V lost 2 bases, J lost 4 bases, and 1 base stayed unmatched. Germline values: CDR1 KGHSH, CDR2 LQKENI. The CDR3 is 14 residues long. The CDR3 DNA, read in part, is TGTGCCAGCTCACCAAGACAGGGGAATCAGCCC. It is translated as CASSPRQGNQP. The CDR3 as a whole reads CASSPRQGNQPQHF.

This clone was seen a handful of times. The CDR3 extends 3 residues past the end of the read, so its final part is completed from the germline J gene. This chain links TRBV10-2 with TRBJ2-1, with D unclear. With 7 bases removed from V and 0 bases from J, the gap between germline ends came to 7 bases. The V gene's germline CDR1 is WSHSY and CDR2 SAAADI. This CDR3 region has 13 residues. CDR3 DNA, as far as it was read: TGCGCCAGCACCGGTAGCTCCTACAATGAG. Amino acids: CASTGSSYNE. The entire CDR3 reads CASTGSSYNEQFF.

The table lists this clone with many counts. The read ends 3 residues shy of where the CDR3 ends; the end is completed using the germline J gene. The rearrangement uses TRBV20-1 and TRBJ2-1, with 14 bases that match TRBD2. Trimming cost V 1 base and J 0 bases; bases outside gene matches: 5. Germline V gives CDR1 DFQATT, CDR2 SNEGSKA (reference sequence). The CDR3 runs to 18 residues. The CDR3 reads CSARVGTSGSYSYNEQFF. CDR3 DNA (partial): TGCAGTGCTAGAGTTGGGACTAGCGGGAGCTACTCCTACAATGAG.

This clone came up many times. Sequencing ends 3 residues short of the CDR3 end; the germline J gene provides the rest. The V and J genes are TRBV12-3 or TRBV12-4 and TRBJ1-4; D is ambiguous. V was shortened by 3 bases and J by 2 bases, with 7 bases between the two germline ends. The CDR3 is made up of 14 amino acids. The CDR3 bases that were read are TGTGCCAGCAGTTTTGAGGCTACTAATGAAAAA. Its protein product is CASSFEATNEK. The whole CDR3 sequence reads CASSFEATNEKLFF.

This clone was observed at least ten times. The read terminates 3 residues ahead of where the CDR3 ends, so the germline J gene completes it. V usage is TRBV5-1 and J usage is TRBJ2-2, with 10 bases identical to TRBD2. CDR1 SGHRS and CDR2 YFSETQ come from the germline V gene. V was pared by 5 bases and J by 7 bases, with 5 bases of the junction left unmatched. The CDR3 runs 14 residues. CDR3 DNA (partial): TGCGCCAGCAGGACTAGCGGGCGGGGCGGGGAG. Encoded protein: CASRTSGRGGE. In full, the CDR3 reads CASRTSGRGGELFF.

Many counts were recorded for this clone. The CDR3 end lies 3 residues beyond the end of the read and is filled in from the germline J gene. This rearrangement joins TRBV20-1 to TRBJ2-1, with 11 bases that match TRBD2. V was pared by 1 base and J by 7 bases, with 6 bases of the junction left unmatched. The length of the CDR3 is 15 residues. CDR1 and CDR2 from the germline V gene are DFQATT and SNEGSKA (reference sequence). CDR3 DNA (partial): TGCAGTGCTAGAGTCCTTAGCGGGAGGGTGAATGAG. It encodes CSARVLSGRVNE. The whole CDR3 region reads CSARVLSGRVNEQFF.

This clone was counted ten times or more. Read coverage stops 3 residues before the CDR3 terminus; the germline J gene supplies the remainder. The chain employs TRBV28 and TRBJ2-5, with TRBD2 matching 8 bases. The CDR3 runs 17 residues. The germline V gene has CDR1 MDHEN and CDR2 SYDVKM. The ends lost 3 bases at V and 5 bases at J; junction bases unmatched: 14. The CDR3 loop reads CASSFSETGGPGETQYF. CDR3 bases read: TGTGCCAGCAGTTTTTCCGAGACGGGAGGGCCAGGGGAGACC.

This clone was found many times. The CDR3 end lies 3 residues beyond the end of the read and is filled in from the germline J gene. V usage is TRBV19 and J usage is TRBJ1-1; 9 bases fit TRBD1. CDR3 length: 13 residues. Germline CDR1 reads LNHDA; CDR2 reads SQIVND (reference sequence). The covered CDR3 bases are TGTGCCAGTAGCACTGGGACAGGGACACAA. This encodes CASSTGTGTQ. The entire CDR3 sequence reads CASSTGTGTQAFF.

This clone has ten or more counts. The read stops 3 residues short of the end of the CDR3; the missing end is completed from the germline J gene. This chain links TRBV6-4 with TRBJ2-1; D possibly corresponds to TRBD2 (6 bases). CDR1 is MRHNA, CDR2 SNTAGT, per germline. Deletions cut 2 bases from V and 0 bases from J, with 11 bases between. The CDR3 runs 16 residues. CDR3 DNA, as far as it was read: TGTGCCAGCAGTGACAGCGGGCGGAGCTCCTACAATGAG. Protein product: CASSDSGRSSYNE. The complete CDR3 protein is CASSDSGRSSYNEQFF.

This clone was seen ten or more times. An end of the junction does not agree with germline; a read error may underlie this. The sequenced CDR3 bases are TGCGCCAGCAGCCATGCCGGAGCGCTTACTAGCACAGATACG. Translated, it gives CASSHAGALTSTDT. The whole CDR3 sequence is CASSHAGALTSTDTQYF. The chain employs TRBV4-2 and TRBJ2-3; D not resolved. The read finishes 3 residues shy of the CDR3 end, and the germline J gene is used to complete it. This CDR3 region has 17 residues. Germline V gene lookup returns CDR1 LGHNA and CDR2 YNFKEQ.